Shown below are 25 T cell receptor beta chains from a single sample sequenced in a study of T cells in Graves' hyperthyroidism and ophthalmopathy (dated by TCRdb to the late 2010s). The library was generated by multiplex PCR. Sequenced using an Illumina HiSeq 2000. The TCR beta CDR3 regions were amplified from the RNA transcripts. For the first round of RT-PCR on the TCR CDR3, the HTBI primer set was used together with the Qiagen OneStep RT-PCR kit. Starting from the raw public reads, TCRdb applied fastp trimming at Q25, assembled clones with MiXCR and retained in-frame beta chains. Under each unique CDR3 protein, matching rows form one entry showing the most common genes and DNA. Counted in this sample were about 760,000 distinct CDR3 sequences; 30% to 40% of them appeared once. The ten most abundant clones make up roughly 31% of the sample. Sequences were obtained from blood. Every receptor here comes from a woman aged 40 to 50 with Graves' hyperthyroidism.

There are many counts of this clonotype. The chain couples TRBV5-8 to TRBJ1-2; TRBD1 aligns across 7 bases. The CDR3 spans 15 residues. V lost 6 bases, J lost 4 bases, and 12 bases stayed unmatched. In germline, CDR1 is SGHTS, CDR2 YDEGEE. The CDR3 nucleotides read TGTGCCAGCACTACGAGGACAGGTGTTTTCTATGGCTACACCTTC. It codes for CASTTRTGVFYGYTF.

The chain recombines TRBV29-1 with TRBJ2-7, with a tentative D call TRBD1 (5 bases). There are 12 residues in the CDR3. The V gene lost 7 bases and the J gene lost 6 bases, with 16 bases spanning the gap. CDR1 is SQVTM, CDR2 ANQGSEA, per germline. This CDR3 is CSADSRGGEQYF. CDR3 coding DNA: TGCAGCGCCGATAGTAGGGGCGGCGAGCAGTACTTC.

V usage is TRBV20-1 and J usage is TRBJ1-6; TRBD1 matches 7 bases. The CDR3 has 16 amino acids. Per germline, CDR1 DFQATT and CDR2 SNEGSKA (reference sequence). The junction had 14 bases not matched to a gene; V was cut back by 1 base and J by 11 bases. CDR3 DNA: TGCAGTGCTAGAGGTTACCCACAGGGGAGGATAGCACCCCTCCACTTT. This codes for CSARGYPQGRIAPLHF.

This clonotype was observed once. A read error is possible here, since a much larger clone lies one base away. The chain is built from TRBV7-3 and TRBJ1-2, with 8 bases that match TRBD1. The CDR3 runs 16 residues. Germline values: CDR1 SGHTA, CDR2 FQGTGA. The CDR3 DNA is TGTGCCAGCAGCTTGGACAGGGATACTAACTATGGTGGCCACACCTTC. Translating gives CASSLDRDTNYGGHTF. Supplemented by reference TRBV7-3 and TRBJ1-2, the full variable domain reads GAGVSQTPSNKVTEKGKYVELRCDPISGHTALYWYRQSLGQGPEFLIYFQGTGAADDSGLPNDRFFAVRPEGSVSTLKIQRTERGDSAVYLCASSLDRDTNYGGHTFGSGTRLTVV.

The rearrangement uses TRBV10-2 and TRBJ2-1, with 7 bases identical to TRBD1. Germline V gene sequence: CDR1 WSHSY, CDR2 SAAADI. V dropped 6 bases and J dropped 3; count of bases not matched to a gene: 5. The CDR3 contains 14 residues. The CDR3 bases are TGCGCCAGCAGCCCGGGACAGCGCTACAATGAGCAGTTCTTC. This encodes CASSPGQRYNEQFF.

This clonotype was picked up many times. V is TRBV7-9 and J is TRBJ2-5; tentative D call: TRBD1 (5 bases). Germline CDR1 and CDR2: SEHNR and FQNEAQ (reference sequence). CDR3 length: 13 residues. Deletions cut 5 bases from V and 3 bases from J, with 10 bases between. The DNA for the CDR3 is TGTGCCAGCAGCCGACAGAACGAAGAGACCCAGTACTTC. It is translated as CASSRQNEETQYF.

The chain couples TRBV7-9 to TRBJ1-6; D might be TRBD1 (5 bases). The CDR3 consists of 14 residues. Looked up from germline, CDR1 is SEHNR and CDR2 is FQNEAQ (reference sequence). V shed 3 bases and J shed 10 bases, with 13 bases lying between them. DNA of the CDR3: TGTGCCAGCAGCTTTCGGACGGGGGGATCACCCCTCCACTTT. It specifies CASSFRTGGSPLHF.

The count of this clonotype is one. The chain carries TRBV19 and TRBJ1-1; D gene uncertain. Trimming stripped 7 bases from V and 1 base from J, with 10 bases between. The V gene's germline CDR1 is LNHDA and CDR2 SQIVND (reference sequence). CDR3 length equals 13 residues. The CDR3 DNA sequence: TGTGCCAGTAAGAGGGTTCCGAACACTGAAGCTTTCTTT. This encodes CASKRVPNTEAFF.

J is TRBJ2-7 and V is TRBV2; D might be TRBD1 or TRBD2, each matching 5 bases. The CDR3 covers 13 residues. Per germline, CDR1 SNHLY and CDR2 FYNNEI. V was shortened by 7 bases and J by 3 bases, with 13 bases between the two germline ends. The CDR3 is CASTRDAGYEQYF. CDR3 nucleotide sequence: TGTGCCAGCACCCGGGACGCCGGCTACGAGCAGTACTTC.

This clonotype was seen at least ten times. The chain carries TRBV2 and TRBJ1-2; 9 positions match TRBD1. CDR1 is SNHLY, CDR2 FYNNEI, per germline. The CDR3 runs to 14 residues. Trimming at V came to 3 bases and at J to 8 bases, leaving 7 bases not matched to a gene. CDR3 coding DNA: TGTGCCAGCAGTGAGGGGGACAGGGTTGGAGGCTACACCTTC. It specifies CASSEGDRVGGYTF. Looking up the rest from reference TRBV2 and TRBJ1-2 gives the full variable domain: EPEVTQTPSHQVTQMGQEVILRCVPISNHLYFYWYRQILGQKVEFLVSFYNNEISEKSEIFDDQFSVERPDGSNFTLKIRSTKLEDSAMYFCASSEGDRVGGYTFGSGTRLTVV.

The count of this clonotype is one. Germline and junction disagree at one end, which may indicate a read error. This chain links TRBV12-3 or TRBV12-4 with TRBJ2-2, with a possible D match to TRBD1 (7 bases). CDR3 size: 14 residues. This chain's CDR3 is CASSDFIGGRELLF. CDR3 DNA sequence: TGTGCCAGCAGCGATTTCATAGGGGGCCGGGAGCTGCTTTTT.

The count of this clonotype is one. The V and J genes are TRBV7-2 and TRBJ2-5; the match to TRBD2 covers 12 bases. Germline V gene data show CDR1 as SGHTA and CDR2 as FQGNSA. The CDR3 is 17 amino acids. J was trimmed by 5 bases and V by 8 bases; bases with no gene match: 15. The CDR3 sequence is CASAGWLAGGAGETQYF. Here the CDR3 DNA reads TGTGCCAGCGCTGGGTGGCTAGCGGGGGGGGCCGGGGAGACCCAGTACTTC.

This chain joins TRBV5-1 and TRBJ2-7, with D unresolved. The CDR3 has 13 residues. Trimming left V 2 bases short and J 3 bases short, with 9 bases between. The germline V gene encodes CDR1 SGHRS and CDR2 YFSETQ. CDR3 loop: CASSFFNSYEQYF. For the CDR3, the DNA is TGCGCCAGCAGCTTTTTTAACAGCTACGAGCAGTACTTC.

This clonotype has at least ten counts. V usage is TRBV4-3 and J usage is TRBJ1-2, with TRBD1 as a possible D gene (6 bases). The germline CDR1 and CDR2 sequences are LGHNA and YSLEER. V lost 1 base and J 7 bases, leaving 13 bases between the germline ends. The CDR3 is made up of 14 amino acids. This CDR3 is CASSQAQGLGGYTF. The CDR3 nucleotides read TGCGCCAGCAGCCAAGCACAGGGATTGGGTGGCTACACCTTC.

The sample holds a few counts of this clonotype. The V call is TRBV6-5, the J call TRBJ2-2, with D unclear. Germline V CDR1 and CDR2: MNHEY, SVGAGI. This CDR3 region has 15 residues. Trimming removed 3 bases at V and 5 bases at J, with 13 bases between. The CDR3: CASSYLPVVTGELFF. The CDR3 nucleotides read TGTGCCAGCAGTTATCTTCCAGTAGTGACCGGGGAGCTGTTTTTT.

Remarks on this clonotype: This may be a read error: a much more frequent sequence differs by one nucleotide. DNA of the CDR3: TGTGCCAGCAGCCCGAGGGTAGTGAACACTGAAGGTTTCTTT. Amino acid sequence: CASSPRVVNTEGFF. This rearrangement joins TRBV11-2 to TRBJ1-1, with D unclear. Germline V CDR1 and CDR2: SGHAT, FQNNGV. The CDR3 extends over 14 amino acids.

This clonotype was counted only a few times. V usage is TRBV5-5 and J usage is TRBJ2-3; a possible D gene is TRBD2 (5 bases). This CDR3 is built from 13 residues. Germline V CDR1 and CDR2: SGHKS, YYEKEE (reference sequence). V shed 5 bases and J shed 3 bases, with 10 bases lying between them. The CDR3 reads CASSPGDTDTQYF. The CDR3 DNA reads TGTGCCAGCAGTCCCGGGGATACAGATACGCAGTATTTT.

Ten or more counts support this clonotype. Here the CDR3 DNA reads TGTGCCAGCAGCGGACGGGAGTATGGCTACACCTTC. This encodes CASSGREYGYTF. The chain combines TRBV28 with TRBJ1-2; D is ambiguous. V lost 6 bases to trimming and J lost 5 bases, with 10 bases between them. Germline CDR1 and CDR2: MDHEN and SYDVKM. This CDR3 spans 12 amino acids.

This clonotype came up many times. The CDR3 sequence is CASSPRDVREKLFF. CDR3 nucleotides: TGTGCCAGCAGTCCGAGGGACGTCAGGGAAAAACTGTTTTTT. V gene TRBV7-9 combines with J gene TRBJ1-4; a weak D match, TRBD1 (5 bases). The CDR3 runs 14 residues. V was pared by 6 bases and J by 8 bases, with 16 bases between. Germline assignment: CDR1 SEHNR and CDR2 FQNEAQ (reference sequence).

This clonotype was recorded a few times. The CDR3 sequence: CATSETSNTEAFF. In nucleotides, the CDR3 is TGTGCCACCAGTGAGACATCGAACACTGAAGCTTTCTTT. The chain is built from TRBV24-1 and TRBJ1-1; D not resolved. The V end lost 4 bases, the J end lost 1 base, and 6 bases lay between the germline ends. The CDR3 runs 13 residues. Germline V gene sequence: CDR1 KGHDR, CDR2 SFDVKD.

DNA for the CDR3: TGTGCCAGCAGTGAATCAGGCAGCTCCGGTATATACGAGCAGTACTTC. It yields the protein CASSESGSSGIYEQYF. This chain joins TRBV6-1 and TRBJ2-7, with D uncertain. Germline CDR1 MNHNS, CDR2 SASEGT. The CDR3 has 16 amino acids. The germline V and J ends were trimmed by 2 bases and 4 bases, with 18 bases remaining between them.

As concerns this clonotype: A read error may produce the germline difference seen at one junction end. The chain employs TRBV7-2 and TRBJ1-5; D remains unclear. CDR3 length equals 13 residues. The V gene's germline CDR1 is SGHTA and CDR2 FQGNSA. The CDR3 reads CASSQQRDQPQHF. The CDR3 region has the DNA TGCGCCAGCAGCCAACAACGCGATCAGCCCCAGCATTTT.

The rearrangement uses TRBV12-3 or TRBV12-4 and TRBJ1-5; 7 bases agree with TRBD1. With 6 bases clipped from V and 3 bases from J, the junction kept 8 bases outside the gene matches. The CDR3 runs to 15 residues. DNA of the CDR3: TGTGCCAGCAGAAAGACAGGGTTGACCAATCAGCCCCAGCATTTT. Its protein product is CASRKTGLTNQPQHF.

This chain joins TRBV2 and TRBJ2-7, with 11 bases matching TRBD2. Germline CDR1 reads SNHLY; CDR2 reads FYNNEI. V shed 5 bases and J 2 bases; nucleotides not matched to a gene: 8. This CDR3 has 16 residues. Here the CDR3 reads CASSYGTSGETYEQYF. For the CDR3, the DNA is TGTGCCAGCAGTTATGGGACTAGCGGAGAAACCTACGAGCAGTACTTC.

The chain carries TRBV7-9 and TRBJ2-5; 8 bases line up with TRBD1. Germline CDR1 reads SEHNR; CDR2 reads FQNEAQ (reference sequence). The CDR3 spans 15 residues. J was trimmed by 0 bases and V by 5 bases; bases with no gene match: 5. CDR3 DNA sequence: TGTGCCAGCAGCCTACGGGACAGGAACCAAGAGACCCAGTACTTC. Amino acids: CASSLRDRNQETQYF.